This entry lists 23 T cell receptor beta chains sequenced from one sample in a study of control samples from healthy donors and cancer patients. Data came from immunoSEQ multiplex PCR; TCRdb stores just in-frame clones and leaves some out. There are approximately 49,000 clones in the sample; about 86% occur only once, and approximately 2.8% lies in the top ten. Input material: PBMCs. These receptor sequences come from a woman aged 45-65 years with lung cancer.

The chain combines TRBV18 with TRBJ1-4; TRBD1 might be the D (5 bases). V was cut by 8 bases and J by 0 bases, with 10 bases left in between. CDR3 length: 14 amino acids. Germline V gene data show CDR1 as KGHSH and CDR2 as LQKENI. The chain's CDR3 is CASRLGATNEKLFF. CDR3 coding DNA: TGTGCCAGCCGCTTGGGGGCAACTAATGAAAAACTGTTTTTT.

On this clone: One junction end disagrees with the germline gene, perhaps due to a read error. The gene calls are TRBV7-2 and TRBJ1-1; D ambiguous. This CDR3 comprises 14 residues. Per germline, CDR1 SGHTA and CDR2 FQGNSA. The CDR3 DNA is TGTGCCAGCAACTTAGCGATGGACCGCCCTGAAGCTTTCTTT. Encoded protein: CASNLAMDRPEAFF.

In nucleotides, the CDR3 is TGTGCTAGTGGTTTGCCCGGGACAGATATGAACACTGAAGCTTTCTTT. It translates to CASGLPGTDMNTEAFF. This rearrangement joins TRBV12-5 to TRBJ1-1, with 7 positions matching TRBD1. The trim removed 2 bases at V and 0 bases at J, leaving 6 bases unmatched. From germline, CDR1 is LGHNT and CDR2 FRNRAP. This CDR3 is built from 16 residues. Using reference TRBV12-5 and TRBJ1-1 for the parts outside the CDR3, the full variable domain is DARVTQTPRHKVTEMGQEVTMRCQPILGHNTVFWYRQTMMQGLELLAYFRNRAPLDDSGMPKDRFSAEMPDATLATLKIQPSEPRDSAVYFCASGLPGTDMNTEAFFGQGTRLTVV.

This clone was counted between two and nine times. The chain carries TRBV27 and TRBJ1-5, with 8 positions matching TRBD1. Trimming took 4 bases from V and 6 from J; bases not matched to a gene: 5. CDR1 is MNHEY and CDR2 is SMNVEV in the germline V gene (reference sequence). The CDR3 is 14 amino acids. In DNA form, the CDR3 reads TGTGCCAGCAGTTCGGACAGGGCGAGTCAGCCCCAGCATTTT. Residues: CASSSDRASQPQHF.

The chain joins TRBV11-1 to TRBJ1-1; no clear D. V was trimmed by 1 base and J by 0 bases, leaving 3 bases between them. This CDR3 has 13 residues. CDR1 is SGHAT, CDR2 FQDESV, per germline (reference sequence). CDR3 sequence: CASSLVVNTEAFF. The CDR3 DNA follows: TGTGCCAGCAGCTTAGTGGTGAACACTGAAGCTTTCTTT.

This rearrangement joins TRBV19 to TRBJ1-2; D ambiguous. Germline V gene data show CDR1 as LNHDA and CDR2 as SQIVND (reference sequence). There are 16 residues in the CDR3. Trimming removed 0 bases from V and 2 bases from J, with 13 bases in between. As DNA, the CDR3 is TGTGCCAGTAGTATAGATTTTGCATTATCCAACTATGGCTACACCTTC. Translated: CASSIDFALSNYGYTF. The whole variable domain, remainder taken from reference TRBV19 and TRBJ1-2, is DGGITQSPKYLFRKEGQNVTLSCEQNLNHDAMYWYRQDPGQGLRLIYYSQIVNDFQKGDIAEGYSVSREKKESFPLTVTSAQKNPTAFYLCASSIDFALSNYGYTFGSGTRLTVV.

V is TRBV5-1 and J is TRBJ2-2; D remains ambiguous. The germline gives CDR1 SGHRS, CDR2 YFSETQ. V was pared by 6 bases and J by 3 bases, with 9 bases between. This CDR3 spans 13 amino acids. The CDR3 sequence is CASTVGYTGELFF. In DNA, the CDR3 is TGCGCCAGCACCGTCGGATACACCGGGGAGCTGTTTTTT.

V gene TRBV4-2 combines with J gene TRBJ1-1, with D hard to call. The CDR3 loop spans 14 amino acids. Per the germline V gene, CDR1 is LGHNA and CDR2 is YNFKEQ. Between the trimmed V and J ends, which lost 0 bases and 5 bases, there was a span of 10 bases. The CDR3 sequence: CASSQDRSTTEAFF. Here the CDR3 DNA reads TGTGCCAGCAGCCAAGATAGGAGCACTACTGAAGCTTTCTTT.

The chain employs TRBV6-5 and TRBJ1-5; no definite D call. Looked up from germline, CDR1 is MNHEY and CDR2 is SVGAGI. The CDR3 is 13 amino acids. The V gene lost 4 bases and the J gene lost 9 bases, with 13 bases spanning the gap. DNA for the CDR3: TGTGCCAGCAGTTGGACTGCCGAGGGGCCCCAGCATTTT. Encoded protein: CASSWTAEGPQHF.

The chain combines TRBV5-1 with TRBJ2-6, with D maybe TRBD2 (5 bases). The CDR3 is made up of 14 amino acids. The V gene's germline CDR1 is SGHRS and CDR2 YFSETQ. Trimming left V 2 bases short and J 7 bases short, with 10 bases between. CDR3 coding DNA: TGCGCCAGCAGCTTTAGCGTCGGTGCCAACGTCCTGACTTTC. This sequence encodes CASSFSVGANVLTF.

This sequence joins TRBV6-2 or TRBV6-3 and TRBJ2-5; D is undetermined. V was clipped by 2 bases and J by 0 bases, with 1 base between them. This CDR3 spans 12 amino acids. Looked up from germline, CDR1 is MNHEY and CDR2 is SVGEGT. The CDR3 region is CASSYDQETQYF. The CDR3, as DNA: TGTGCCAGCAGTTACGACCAAGAGACCCAGTACTTC.

In the case of this clone: At one end, the junction sequence differs from germline, possibly due to a read error. The chain has TRBV19 and TRBJ1-3; 7 bases agree with TRBD1. The CDR3 is made up of 17 amino acids. The germline V gene encodes CDR1 LNHDA and CDR2 SQIVND (reference sequence). This chain's CDR3 is CVSSRTGAPSLGNTIYF. The CDR3 DNA sequence: TGTGTCAGTAGTCGGACAGGAGCACCGTCTCTTGGAAACACCATATATTTT.

The chain has TRBV18 and TRBJ2-1; no clear D. V shed 5 bases and J shed 8 bases, with 16 bases lying between them. The CDR3 consists of 14 residues. Looked up from germline, CDR1 is KGHSH and CDR2 is LQKENI. The CDR3 protein is CASSATSGGYEQFF. The CDR3, as DNA: TGTGCCAGCTCAGCCACCTCCGGCGGTTATGAGCAGTTCTTC.

The CDR3: CASSPGLNTEAFF. For the CDR3, the DNA is TGTGCCAGCTCCCCAGGGCTGAACACTGAAGCTTTCTTT. V and J are TRBV18 and TRBJ1-1; D is possibly TRBD1 (5 bases). This CDR3 has 13 amino acids. Trimming pared 6 bases from V and 0 bases from J, leaving 8 bases between. Germline CDR1 and CDR2: KGHSH and LQKENI.

This chain joins TRBV6-6 and TRBJ1-1; perhaps TRBD1 as D (6 bases). CDR1 and CDR2 from the germline V gene are MNHNY and SVGAGI (reference sequence). This CDR3 has 16 residues. V gave up 9 bases and J gave up 1 base, with 21 bases separating them. DNA for the CDR3: TGTGCCAGTATGACATACAGGGCTCCCGGGAACACTGAAGCTTTCTTT. Translated: CASMTYRAPGNTEAFF.

The chain couples TRBV19 to TRBJ1-5, with D possibly TRBD1 on 6 matching bases. Trimming removed 4 bases from V and 5 bases from J, with 12 bases in between. The germline CDR1 and CDR2 sequences are LNHDA and SQIVND (reference sequence). This CDR3 contains 14 residues. The CDR3 loop reads CASSKAGGYQPQHF. CDR3 DNA sequence: TGTGCCAGTAGTAAGGCGGGGGGCTATCAGCCCCAGCATTTT.

In the case of this clone: The sample carries other DNA sequences with the same CDR3. The rearrangement uses TRBV3-1 (or the pseudogene TRBV3-2) and TRBJ1-2, with D unresolved. The CDR3 is 14 amino acids. Trimming stripped 4 bases from V and 0 bases from J, with 9 bases between. Germline V gene lookup returns CDR1 LGHDT and CDR2 YNNKEL (reference sequence). The CDR3 bases are TGTGCCAGCAGCCCCCCAGACCCTAACTATGGCTACACCTTC. It specifies CASSPPDPNYGYTF.

J is TRBJ2-7 and V is TRBV5-5; 11 positions agree with TRBD1. Unmatched junction bases numbered 1, after V lost 2 bases and J lost 3 bases. The CDR3 runs 14 residues. CDR1 SGHKS and CDR2 YYEKEE come from the germline V gene (reference sequence). The CDR3, as DNA: TGTGCCAGCAGCTTCGGGACAGGGGGCTACGAGCAGTACTTC. As protein: CASSFGTGGYEQYF.

This clone was observed once. V gene TRBV16 combines with J gene TRBJ1-5; TRBD1 might be the D (5 bases). The CDR3 contains 15 residues. Germline V lookup: CDR1 KGHSY, CDR2 FQNENV. Trimming took off 1 base at V and 7 bases at J, with 14 bases between the two ends. CDR3 protein: CASSQFNVGDQPQHF. The CDR3 coding sequence is TGTGCCAGCAGCCAATTCAATGTAGGGGACCAGCCCCAGCATTTT.

The chain couples TRBV7-9 to TRBJ1-4, with D uncertain. Germline V gene sequence: CDR1 SEHNR, CDR2 FQNEAQ (reference sequence). CDR3 length: 14 residues. Trimming took 1 base from V and 6 from J, leaving 9 bases between them. The CDR3 region has the DNA TGTGCCAGCAGCTTAGTAAGGACGGATGAAAAACTGTTTTTT. Its protein product is CASSLVRTDEKLFF.

J is TRBJ1-1 and V is TRBV2; tentatively, D is TRBD1 (5 bases). Per the germline V gene, CDR1 is SNHLY and CDR2 is FYNNEI. This CDR3 is built from 16 residues. V lost 7 bases and J 0 bases, leaving 18 bases between the germline ends. The CDR3 DNA follows: TGTGCCAGCATCGACAGACTCCTAAACATGAACACTGAAGCTTTCTTT. It is translated as CASIDRLLNMNTEAFF.

The CDR3 DNA reads as TGTGCCAGCAGTCCGACAGGGGAAAGTGGCTACACCTTC. Its translation is CASSPTGESGYTF. J is TRBJ1-2 and V is TRBV6-6; 8 nucleotides agree with TRBD1. The J segment lost 7 bases and the V segment lost 5 bases, leaving 6 bases of the junction unmatched. The CDR3 spans 13 residues. From germline, CDR1 is MNHNY and CDR2 SVGAGI (reference sequence).

V is TRBV6-2 or TRBV6-3 and J is TRBJ1-1; perhaps TRBD1 as D (6 bases). The CDR3 runs 14 residues. The germline CDR1 and CDR2 sequences are MNHEY and SVGEGT. Trimming shortened V by 2 bases and J by 3 bases, and 10 bases separated the two germline ends. CDR3 sequence (DNA): TGTGCCAGCAGTTACCAGGGGTGGGACACTGAAGCTTTCTTT. It specifies CASSYQGWDTEAFF.